This TCR beta chain was captured by sequencing in a study of preoperative IRX-2 immunotherapy in early breast cancer. Assay used: immunoSEQ multiplex PCR; TCRdb lists only in-frame clones, some missing. Of fewer than 70,000 clones in the sample, approximately 94% were seen once. Treatment meaning: preoperative locoregional IRX-2 cytokine immunotherapy. Germline loops: CDR1 SGDLS, CDR2 YYNGEE. CDR3 length: 17 amino acids. V lost 4 bases and J lost 4, with 23 bases in between. The TCR comes from a human donor with breast cancer. This chain uses TRBV9 with TRBJ1-2; possibly TRBD1 for D (6 bases). The sample was taken from a patient treated with IRX-2 immunotherapy. The CDR3 reads CASSPREGTLTFYGYTF. The DNA of the CDR3 is TGTGCCAGCAGCCCCAGGGAAGGGACACTAACGTTCTATGGCTACACCTTC.